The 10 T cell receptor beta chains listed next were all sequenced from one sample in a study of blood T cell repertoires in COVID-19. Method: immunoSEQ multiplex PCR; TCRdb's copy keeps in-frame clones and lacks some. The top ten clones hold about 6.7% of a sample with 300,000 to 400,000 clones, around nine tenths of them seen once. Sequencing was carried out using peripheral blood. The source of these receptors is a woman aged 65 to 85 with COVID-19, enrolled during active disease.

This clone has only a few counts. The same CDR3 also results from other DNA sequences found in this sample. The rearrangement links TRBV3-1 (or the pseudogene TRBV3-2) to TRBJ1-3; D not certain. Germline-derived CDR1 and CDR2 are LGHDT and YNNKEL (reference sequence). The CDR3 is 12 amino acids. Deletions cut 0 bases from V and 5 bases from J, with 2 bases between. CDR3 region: CASSQDRNTIYF. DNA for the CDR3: TGTGCCAGCAGCCAAGACAGAAACACCATATATTTT.

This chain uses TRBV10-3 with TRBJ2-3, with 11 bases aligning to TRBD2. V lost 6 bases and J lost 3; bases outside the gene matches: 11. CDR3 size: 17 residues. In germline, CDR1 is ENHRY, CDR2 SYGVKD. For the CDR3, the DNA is TGTGCCATCAGGATCGGGGTAGCGGGGGGGCCGACAGATACGCAGTATTTT. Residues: CAIRIGVAGGPTDTQYF.

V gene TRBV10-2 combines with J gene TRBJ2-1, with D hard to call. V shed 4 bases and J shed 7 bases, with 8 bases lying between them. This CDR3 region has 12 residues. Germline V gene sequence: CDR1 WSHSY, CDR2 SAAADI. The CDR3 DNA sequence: TGCGCCAGCAGTGCGGGTAGTAATGAGCAGTTCTTC. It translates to CASSAGSNEQFF.

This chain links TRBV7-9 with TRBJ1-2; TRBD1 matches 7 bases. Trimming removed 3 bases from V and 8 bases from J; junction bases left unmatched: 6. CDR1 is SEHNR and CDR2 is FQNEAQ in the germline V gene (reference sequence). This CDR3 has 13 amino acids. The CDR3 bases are TGTGCCAGCAGCTTTACCCCACAGGGGGGCTACACCTTC. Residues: CASSFTPQGGYTF.

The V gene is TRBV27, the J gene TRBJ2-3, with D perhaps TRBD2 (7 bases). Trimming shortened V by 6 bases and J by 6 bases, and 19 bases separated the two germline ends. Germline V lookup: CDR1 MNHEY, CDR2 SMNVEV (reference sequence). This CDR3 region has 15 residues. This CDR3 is CASRYTSGGPDTQYF. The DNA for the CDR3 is TGTGCCAGCAGATATACGTCGGGGGGCCCGGATACGCAGTATTTT.

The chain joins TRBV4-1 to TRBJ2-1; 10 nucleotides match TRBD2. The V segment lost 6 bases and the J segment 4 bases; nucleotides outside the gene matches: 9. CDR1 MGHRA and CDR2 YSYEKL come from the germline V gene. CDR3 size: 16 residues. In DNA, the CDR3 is TGCGCCAGCAGTCTCCTGGGACTAGCGTTTTACAATGAGCAGTTCTTC. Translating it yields CASSLLGLAFYNEQFF.

The CDR3 loop is CASNGNRNYGYTF. The CDR3 DNA follows: TGTGCCAGCAACGGGAACCGTAACTATGGCTACACCTTC. The chain recombines TRBV2 with TRBJ1-2, with unresolved D. This CDR3 has 13 residues. Germline loops: CDR1 SNHLY, CDR2 FYNNEI. The ends were cut back, 7 bases at V and 1 base at J, with 10 bases in the middle.

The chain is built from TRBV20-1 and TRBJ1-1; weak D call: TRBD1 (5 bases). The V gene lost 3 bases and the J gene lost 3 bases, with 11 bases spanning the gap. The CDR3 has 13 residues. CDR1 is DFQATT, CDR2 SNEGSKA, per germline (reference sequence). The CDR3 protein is CSASTGRDTEAFF. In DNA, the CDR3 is TGCAGTGCTAGTACGGGCAGGGACACTGAAGCTTTCTTT.

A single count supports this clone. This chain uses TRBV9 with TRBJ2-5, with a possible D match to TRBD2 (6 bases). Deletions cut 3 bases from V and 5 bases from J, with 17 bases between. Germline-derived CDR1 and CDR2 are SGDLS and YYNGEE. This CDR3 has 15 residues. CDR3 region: CASSDGAGPGETQYF. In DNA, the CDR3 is TGTGCCAGCAGCGACGGGGCGGGACCAGGGGAGACCCAGTACTTC. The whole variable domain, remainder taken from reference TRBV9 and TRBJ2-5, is DSGVTQTPKHLITATGQRVTLRCSPRSGDLSVYWYQQSLDQGLQFLIQYYNGEERAKGNILERFSAQQFPDLHSELNLSSLELGDSALYFCASSDGAGPGETQYFGPGTRLLVL.

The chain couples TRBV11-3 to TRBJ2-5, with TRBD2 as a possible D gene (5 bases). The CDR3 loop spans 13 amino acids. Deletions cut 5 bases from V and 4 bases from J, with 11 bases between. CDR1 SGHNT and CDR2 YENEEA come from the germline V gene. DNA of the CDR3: TGTGCCAGCAGCAAAAACAGCGGAGAGACCCAGTACTTC. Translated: CASSKNSGETQYF.